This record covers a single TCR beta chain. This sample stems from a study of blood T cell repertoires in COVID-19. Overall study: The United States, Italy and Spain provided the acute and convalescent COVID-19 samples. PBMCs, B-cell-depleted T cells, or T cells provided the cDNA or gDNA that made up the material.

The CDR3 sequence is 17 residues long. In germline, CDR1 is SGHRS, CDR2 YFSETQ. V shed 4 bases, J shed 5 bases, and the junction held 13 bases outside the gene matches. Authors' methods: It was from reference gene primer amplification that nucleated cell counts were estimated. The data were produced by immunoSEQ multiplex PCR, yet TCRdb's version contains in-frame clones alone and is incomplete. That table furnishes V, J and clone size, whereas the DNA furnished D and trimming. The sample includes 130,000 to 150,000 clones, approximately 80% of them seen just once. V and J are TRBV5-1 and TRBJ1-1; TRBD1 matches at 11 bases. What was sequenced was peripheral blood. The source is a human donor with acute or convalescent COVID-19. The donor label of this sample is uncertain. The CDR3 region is CASSTFNPGQGGTEAFF. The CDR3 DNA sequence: TGCGCCAGCAGCACCTTCAACCCGGGACAGGGGGGGACTGAAGCTTTCTTT.